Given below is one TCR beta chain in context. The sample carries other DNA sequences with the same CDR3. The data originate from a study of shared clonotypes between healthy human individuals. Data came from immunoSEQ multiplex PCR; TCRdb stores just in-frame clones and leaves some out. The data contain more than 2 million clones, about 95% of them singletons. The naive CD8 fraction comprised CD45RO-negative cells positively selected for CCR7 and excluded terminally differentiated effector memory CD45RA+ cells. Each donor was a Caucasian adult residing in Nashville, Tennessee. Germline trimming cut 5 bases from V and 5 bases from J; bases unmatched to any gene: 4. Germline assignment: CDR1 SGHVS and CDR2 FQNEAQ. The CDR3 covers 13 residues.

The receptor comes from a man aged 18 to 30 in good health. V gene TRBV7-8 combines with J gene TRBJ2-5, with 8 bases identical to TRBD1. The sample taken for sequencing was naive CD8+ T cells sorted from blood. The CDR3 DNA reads TGTGCCAGCAGCCTAGACAGGGGTGAGACCCAGTACTTC. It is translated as CASSLDRGETQYF.